This T cell receptor (beta chain) stems from a study of brain T cells in children with intractable seizures. The V end lost 0 bases, the J end lost 0 bases, and 18 bases lay between the germline ends. Germline-derived CDR1 and CDR2 are MNHEY and SVGEGT. CDR3 size: 19 residues. Study-level findings and limits: Absence of clones before surgery may stem from lower sequencing depth.

As regards this clone: Its antigen is not known.

The repertoire was sequenced with immunoSEQ multiplex PCR; TCRdb's copy has only in-frame clones and lacks some. This sample has 55,000 to 80,000 clones; more than 95% occur once, and the top ten carry 0.35% to 0.4%. Only cases whose brain tissue showed the highest T cell transcript signatures were sequenced. The material was peripheral blood, obtained at surgery. The rearrangement uses TRBV6-2 or TRBV6-3 and TRBJ2-1, with TRBD2 as a possible D gene (5 bases). This receptor was obtained from a boy in the first two years of life with focal cortical dysplasia and intractable seizures. Written as DNA, the CDR3 is TGTGCCAGCAGTTACTCGATCACACAGCGGACTCACTCCTACAATGAGCAGTTCTTC. As protein: CASSYSITQRTHSYNEQFF.